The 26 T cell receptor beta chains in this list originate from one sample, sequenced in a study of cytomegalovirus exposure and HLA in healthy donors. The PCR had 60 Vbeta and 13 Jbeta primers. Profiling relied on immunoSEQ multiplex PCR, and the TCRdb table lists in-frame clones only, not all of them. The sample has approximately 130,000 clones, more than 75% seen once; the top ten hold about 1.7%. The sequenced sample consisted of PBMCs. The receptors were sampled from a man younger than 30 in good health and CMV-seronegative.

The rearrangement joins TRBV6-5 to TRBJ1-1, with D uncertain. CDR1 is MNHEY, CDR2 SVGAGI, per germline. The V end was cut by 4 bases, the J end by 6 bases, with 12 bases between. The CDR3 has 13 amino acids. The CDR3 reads CASSSSLRAEAFF. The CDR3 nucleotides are TGTGCCAGCAGTTCCAGCCTGAGGGCTGAAGCTTTCTTT.

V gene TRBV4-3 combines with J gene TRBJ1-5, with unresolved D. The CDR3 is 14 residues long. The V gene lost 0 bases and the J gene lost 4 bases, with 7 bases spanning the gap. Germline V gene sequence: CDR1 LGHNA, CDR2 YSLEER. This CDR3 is CASSQDGRNQPQHF. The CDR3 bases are TGCGCCAGCAGCCAAGATGGGCGAAATCAGCCCCAGCATTTT.

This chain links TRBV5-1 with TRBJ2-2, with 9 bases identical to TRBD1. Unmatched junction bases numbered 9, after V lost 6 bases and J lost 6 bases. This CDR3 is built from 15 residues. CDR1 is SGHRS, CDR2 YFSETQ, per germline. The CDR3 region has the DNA TGCGCCAGCACTCACACAGGGGGCGCCGCCGGGGAGCTGTTTTTT. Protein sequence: CASTHTGGAAGELFF.

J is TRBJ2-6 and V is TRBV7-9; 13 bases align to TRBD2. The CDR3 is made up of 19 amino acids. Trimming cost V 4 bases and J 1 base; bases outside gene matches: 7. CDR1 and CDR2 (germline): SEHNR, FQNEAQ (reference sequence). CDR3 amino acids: CASSSGLAGAQSGANVLTF. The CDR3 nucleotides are TGTGCCAGCAGCTCAGGACTAGCGGGGGCCCAATCTGGGGCCAACGTCCTGACTTTC.

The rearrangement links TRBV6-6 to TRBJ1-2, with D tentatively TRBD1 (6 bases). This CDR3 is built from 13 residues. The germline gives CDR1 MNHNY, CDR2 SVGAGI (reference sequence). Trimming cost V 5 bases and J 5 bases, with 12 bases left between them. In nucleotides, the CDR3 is TGTGCCAGCAGTGCTGACAGGTTGTATGGCTACACCTTC. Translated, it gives CASSADRLYGYTF.

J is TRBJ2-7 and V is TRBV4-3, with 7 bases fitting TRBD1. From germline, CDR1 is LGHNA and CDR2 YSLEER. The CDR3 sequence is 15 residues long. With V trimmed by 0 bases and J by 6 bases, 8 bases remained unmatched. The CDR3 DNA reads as TGCGCCAGCAGCCAAGAACGAGACAGGGACACCGAGCAGTACTTC. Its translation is CASSQERDRDTEQYF.

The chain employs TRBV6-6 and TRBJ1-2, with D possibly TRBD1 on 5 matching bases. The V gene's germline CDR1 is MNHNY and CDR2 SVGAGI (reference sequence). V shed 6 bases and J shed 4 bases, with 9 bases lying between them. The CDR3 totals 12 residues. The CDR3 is CASSPDSYGYTF. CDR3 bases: TGTGCCAGCAGCCCCGACAGCTATGGCTACACCTTC.

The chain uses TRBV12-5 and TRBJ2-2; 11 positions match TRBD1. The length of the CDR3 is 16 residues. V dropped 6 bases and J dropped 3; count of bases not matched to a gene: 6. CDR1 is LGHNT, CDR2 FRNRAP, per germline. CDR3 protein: CASGDRGLDYTGELFF. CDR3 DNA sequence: TGTGCTAGTGGGGACAGGGGGCTAGACTACACCGGGGAGCTGTTTTTT.

The CDR3 sequence is CASSGSGNTGELFF. The CDR3 DNA reads TGTGCCAGCAGCGGTAGCGGTAACACCGGGGAGCTGTTTTTT. This chain connects TRBV7-7 to TRBJ2-2, with D tentatively TRBD2 (6 bases). CDR3 length: 14 amino acids. Looked up from germline, CDR1 is SSHAT and CDR2 is FNYEAQ (reference sequence). Trimming stripped 5 bases from V and 2 bases from J, with 9 bases between.

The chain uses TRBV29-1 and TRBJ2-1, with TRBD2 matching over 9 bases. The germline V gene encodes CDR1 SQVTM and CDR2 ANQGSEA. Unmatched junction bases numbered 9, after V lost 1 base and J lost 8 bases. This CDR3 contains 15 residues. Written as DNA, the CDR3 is TGCAGCGTTGAAGCCGGGACTAGCTTCGTGGATGAGCAGTTCTTC. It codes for CSVEAGTSFVDEQFF.

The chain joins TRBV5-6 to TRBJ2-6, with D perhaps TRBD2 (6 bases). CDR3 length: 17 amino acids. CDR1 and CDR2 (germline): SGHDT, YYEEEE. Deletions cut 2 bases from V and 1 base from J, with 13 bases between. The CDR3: CASSFWVRGSGANVLTF. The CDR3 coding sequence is TGTGCCAGCAGCTTTTGGGTGCGGGGTTCTGGGGCCAACGTCCTGACTTTC.

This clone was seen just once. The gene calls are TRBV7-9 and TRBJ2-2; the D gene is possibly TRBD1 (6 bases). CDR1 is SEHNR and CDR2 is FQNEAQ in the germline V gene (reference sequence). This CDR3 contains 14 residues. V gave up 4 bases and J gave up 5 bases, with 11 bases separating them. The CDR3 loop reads CASSSQGWTGELFF. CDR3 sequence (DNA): TGTGCCAGCAGCTCCCAGGGGTGGACCGGGGAGCTGTTTTTT.

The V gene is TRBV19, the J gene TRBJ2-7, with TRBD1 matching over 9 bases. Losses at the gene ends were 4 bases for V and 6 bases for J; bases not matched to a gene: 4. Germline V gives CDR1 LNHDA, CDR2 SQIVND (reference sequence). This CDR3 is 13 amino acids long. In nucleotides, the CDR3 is TGTGCCAGTAGTACCCCGGACAGGGGCGAGCAGTACTTC. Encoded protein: CASSTPDRGEQYF. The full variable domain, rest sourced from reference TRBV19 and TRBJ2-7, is DGGITQSPKYLFRKEGQNVTLSCEQNLNHDAMYWYRQDPGQGLRLIYYSQIVNDFQKGDIAEGYSVSREKKESFPLTVTSAQKNPTAFYLCASSTPDRGEQYFGPGTRLTVT.

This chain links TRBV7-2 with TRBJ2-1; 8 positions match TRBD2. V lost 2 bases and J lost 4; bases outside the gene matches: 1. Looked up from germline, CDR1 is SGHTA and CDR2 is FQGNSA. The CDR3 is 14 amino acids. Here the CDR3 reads CASSLRGGYNEQFF. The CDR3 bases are TGTGCCAGCAGCTTACGGGGGGGGTACAATGAGCAGTTCTTC.

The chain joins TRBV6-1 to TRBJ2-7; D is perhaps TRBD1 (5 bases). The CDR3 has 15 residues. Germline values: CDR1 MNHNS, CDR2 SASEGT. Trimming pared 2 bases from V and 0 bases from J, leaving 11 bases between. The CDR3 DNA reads TGTGCCAGCAGTGAACTGACAGTCAGCTCCTACGAGCAGTACTTC. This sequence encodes CASSELTVSSYEQYF.

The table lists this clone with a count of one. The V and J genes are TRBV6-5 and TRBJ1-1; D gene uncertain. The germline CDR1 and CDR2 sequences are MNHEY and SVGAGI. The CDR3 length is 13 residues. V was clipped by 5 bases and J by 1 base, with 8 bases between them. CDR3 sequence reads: CASSRTRNTEAFF. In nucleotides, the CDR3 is TGTGCCAGCAGTCGTACAAGGAACACTGAAGCTTTCTTT.

In DNA, the CDR3 is TGTGCCAGCAGTGAAGGGGGCCTCCACTATGGCTACACCTTC. Translating it yields CASSEGGLHYGYTF. The chain recombines TRBV2 with TRBJ1-2, with D possibly matching TRBD1 (5 bases). The CDR3 has 14 amino acids. Germline assignment: CDR1 SNHLY and CDR2 FYNNEI. Deletions cut 1 base from V and 3 bases from J, with 9 bases between.

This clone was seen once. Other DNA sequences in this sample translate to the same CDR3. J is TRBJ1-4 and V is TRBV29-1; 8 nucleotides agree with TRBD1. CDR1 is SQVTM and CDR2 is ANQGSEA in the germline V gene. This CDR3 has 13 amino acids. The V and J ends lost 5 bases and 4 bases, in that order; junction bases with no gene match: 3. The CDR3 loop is CSVSGGYNEKLFF. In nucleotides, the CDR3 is TGCAGCGTTTCAGGGGGCTATAATGAAAAACTGTTTTTT.

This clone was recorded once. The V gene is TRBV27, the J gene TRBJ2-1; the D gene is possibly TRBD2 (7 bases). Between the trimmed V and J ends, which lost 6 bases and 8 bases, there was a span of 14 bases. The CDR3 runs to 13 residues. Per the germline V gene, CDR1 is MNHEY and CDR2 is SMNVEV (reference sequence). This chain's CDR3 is CASSHRGGYEQFF. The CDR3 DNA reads TGTGCCAGCAGCCATAGGGGGGGATATGAGCAGTTCTTC.

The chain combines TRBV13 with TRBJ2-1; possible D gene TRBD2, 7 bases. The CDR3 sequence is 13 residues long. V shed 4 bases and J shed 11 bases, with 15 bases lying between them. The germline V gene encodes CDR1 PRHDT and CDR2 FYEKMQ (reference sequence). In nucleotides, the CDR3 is TGTGCCAGCAGCTCGGATGCGGGGGCAAAGCAGTTCTTC. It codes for CASSSDAGAKQFF.

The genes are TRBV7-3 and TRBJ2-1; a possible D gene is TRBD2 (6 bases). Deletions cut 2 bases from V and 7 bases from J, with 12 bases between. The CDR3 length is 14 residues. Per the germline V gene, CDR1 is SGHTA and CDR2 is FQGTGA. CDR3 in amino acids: CASSLGGSGNEQFF. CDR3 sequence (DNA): TGTGCCAGCAGCTTAGGGGGGTCGGGGAATGAGCAGTTCTTC. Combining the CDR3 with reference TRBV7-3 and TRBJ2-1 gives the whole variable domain GAGVSQTPSNKVTEKGKYVELRCDPISGHTALYWYRQSLGQGPEFLIYFQGTGAADDSGLPNDRFFAVRPEGSVSTLKIQRTERGDSAVYLCASSLGGSGNEQFFGPGTRLTVL.

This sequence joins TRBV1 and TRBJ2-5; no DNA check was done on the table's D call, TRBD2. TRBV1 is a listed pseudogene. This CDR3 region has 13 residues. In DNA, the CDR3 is TGCACCAGCAGCCTAAGCCTTGGACTAGCTGAGTACTTC. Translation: CTSSLSLGLAEYF.

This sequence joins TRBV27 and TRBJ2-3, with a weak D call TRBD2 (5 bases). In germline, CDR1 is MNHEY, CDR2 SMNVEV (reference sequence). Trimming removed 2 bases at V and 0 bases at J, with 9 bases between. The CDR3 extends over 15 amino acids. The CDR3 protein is CASSLRSGSTDTQYF. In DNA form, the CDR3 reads TGTGCCAGCAGTTTACGGTCGGGGAGCACAGATACGCAGTATTTT.

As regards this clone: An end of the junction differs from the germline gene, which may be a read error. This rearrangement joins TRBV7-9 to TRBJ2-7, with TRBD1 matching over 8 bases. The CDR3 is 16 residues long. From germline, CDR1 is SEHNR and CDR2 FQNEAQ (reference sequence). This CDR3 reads CSSSRSGQGLSYEQYF. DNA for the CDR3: TGTTCCAGCTCCCGGAGCGGACAGGGTTTAAGCTACGAGCAGTACTTC.

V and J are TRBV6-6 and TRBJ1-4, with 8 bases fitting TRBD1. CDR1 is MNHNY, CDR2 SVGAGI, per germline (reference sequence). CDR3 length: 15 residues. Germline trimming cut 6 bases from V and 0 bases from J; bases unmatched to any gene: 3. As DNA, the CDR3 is TGTGCCAGCAGCACGGACAGGGCAACTAATGAAAAACTGTTTTTT. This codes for CASSTDRATNEKLFF.

The CDR3 DNA reads TGCGCCAGCAGCCAGGATACGGGAGGGCAAATCTATGGCTACACCTTC. Translation: CASSQDTGGQIYGYTF. The gene calls are TRBV4-1 and TRBJ1-2; no clear D gene. The CDR3 is 16 amino acids. V dropped 3 bases and J dropped 4 bases, with 18 bases sitting between them. Germline lookup yields CDR1 MGHRA and CDR2 YSYEKL.